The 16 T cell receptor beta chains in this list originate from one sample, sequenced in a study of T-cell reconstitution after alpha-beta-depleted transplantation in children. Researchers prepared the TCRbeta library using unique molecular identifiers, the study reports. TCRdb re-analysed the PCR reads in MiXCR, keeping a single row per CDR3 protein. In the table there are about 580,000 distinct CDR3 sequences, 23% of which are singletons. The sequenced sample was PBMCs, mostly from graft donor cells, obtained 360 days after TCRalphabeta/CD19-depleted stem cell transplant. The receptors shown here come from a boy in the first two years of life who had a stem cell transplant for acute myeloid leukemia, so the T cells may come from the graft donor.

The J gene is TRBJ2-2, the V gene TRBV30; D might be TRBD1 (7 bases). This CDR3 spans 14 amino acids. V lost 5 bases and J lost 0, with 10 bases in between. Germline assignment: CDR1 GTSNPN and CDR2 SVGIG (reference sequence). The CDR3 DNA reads TGTGCCTGGGGGGGGACAGCGAACACCGGGGAGCTGTTTTTT. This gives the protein CAWGGTANTGELFF.

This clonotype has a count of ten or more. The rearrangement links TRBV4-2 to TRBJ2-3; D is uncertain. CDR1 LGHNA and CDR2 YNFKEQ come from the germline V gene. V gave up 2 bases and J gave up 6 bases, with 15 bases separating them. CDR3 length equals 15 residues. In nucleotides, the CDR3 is TGTGCCAGCAGCCAACCTTGGGCCCGAAATGATACGCAGTATTTT. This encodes CASSQPWARNDTQYF.

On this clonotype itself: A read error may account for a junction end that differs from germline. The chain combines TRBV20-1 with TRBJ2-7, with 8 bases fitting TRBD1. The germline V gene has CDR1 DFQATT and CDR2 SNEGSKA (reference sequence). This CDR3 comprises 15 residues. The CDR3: CSARDVRDRPYELYF. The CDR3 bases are TGCAGTGCTAGAGACGTCCGGGACAGGCCCTACGAGCTGTACTTC.

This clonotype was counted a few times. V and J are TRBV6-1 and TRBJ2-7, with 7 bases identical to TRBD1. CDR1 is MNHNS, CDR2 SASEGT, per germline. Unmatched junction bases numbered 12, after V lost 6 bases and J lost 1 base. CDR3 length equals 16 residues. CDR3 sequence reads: CASRQPTGVRSYEQYF. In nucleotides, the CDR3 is TGTGCCAGCAGACAGCCTACAGGGGTGAGATCCTACGAGCAGTACTTC.

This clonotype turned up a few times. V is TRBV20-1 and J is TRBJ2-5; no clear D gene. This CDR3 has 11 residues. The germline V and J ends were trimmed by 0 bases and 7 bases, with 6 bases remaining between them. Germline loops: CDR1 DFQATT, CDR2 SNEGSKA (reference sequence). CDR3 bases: TGCAGTGCTAGAGATGTACGGACCCAGTACTTC. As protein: CSARDVRTQYF.

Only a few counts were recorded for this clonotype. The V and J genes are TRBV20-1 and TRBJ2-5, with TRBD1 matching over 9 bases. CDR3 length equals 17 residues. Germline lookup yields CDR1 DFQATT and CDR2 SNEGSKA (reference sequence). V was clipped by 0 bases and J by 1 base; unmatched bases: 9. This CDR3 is CSAREVRGTGSQETQYF. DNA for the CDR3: TGCAGTGCTAGAGAGGTTCGAGGGACAGGGTCCCAAGAGACCCAGTACTTC.

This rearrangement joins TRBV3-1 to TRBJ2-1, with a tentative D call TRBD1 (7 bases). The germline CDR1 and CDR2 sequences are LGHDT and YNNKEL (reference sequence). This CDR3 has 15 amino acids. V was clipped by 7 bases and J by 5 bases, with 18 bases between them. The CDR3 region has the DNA TGTGCCAGCACCGCGGAGGGGGCGCAGGACAATGAGCAGTTCTTC. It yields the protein CASTAEGAQDNEQFF.

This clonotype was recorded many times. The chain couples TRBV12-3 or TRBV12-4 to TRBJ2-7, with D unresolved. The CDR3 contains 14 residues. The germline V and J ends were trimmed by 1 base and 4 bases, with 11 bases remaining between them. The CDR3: CASSLGVDPYEQYF. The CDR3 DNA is TGTGCCAGCAGTTTAGGGGTTGACCCTTACGAGCAGTACTTC.

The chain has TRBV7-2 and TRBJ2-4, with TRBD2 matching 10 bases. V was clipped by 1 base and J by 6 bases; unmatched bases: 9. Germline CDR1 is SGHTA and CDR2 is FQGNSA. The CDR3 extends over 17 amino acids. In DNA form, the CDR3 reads TGTGCCAGCAGCTTAGGCCCGGCTAGCGGGGGTGGAAACATTCAGTACTTC. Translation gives CASSLGPASGGGNIQYF.

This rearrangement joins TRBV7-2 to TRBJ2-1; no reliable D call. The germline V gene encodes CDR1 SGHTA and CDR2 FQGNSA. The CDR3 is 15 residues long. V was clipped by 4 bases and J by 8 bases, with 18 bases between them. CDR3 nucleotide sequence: TGTGCCAGCAGCTACGCCTTAGAGGTATTCGATGAGCAGTTCTTC. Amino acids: CASSYALEVFDEQFF.

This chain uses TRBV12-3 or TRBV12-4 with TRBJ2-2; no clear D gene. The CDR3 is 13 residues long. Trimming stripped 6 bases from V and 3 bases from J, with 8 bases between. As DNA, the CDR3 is TGTGCCAGCAGCCCTGCCTACACCGGGGAGCTGTTTTTT. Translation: CASSPAYTGELFF.

The CDR3 sequence: CASSPPTQVDEQYF. The CDR3 region has the DNA TGTGCCAGCTCACCACCGACACAGGTAGACGAGCAGTACTTC. The chain combines TRBV18 with TRBJ2-7; D possibly corresponds to TRBD1 (5 bases). This CDR3 has 14 amino acids. Trimming pared 0 bases from V and 5 bases from J, leaving 11 bases between. Germline lookup yields CDR1 KGHSH and CDR2 LQKENI.

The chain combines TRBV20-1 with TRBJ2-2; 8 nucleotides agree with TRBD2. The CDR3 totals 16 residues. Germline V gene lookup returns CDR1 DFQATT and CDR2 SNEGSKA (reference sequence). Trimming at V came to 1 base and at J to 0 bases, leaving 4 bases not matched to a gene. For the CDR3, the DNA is TGCAGTGCTAGAGCTGCGGGACTAGCGAACACCGGGGAGCTGTTTTTT. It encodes CSARAAGLANTGELFF.

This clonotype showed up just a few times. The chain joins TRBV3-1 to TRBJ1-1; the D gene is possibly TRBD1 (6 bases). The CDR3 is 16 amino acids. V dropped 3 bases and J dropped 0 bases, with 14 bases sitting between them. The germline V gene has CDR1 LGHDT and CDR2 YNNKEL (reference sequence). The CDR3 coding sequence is TGTGCCAGCAGCCACGGTGCAGGGGCAATGAACACTGAAGCTTTCTTT. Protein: CASSHGAGAMNTEAFF. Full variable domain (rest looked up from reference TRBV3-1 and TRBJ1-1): DTAVSQTPKYLVTQMGNDKSIKCEQNLGHDTMYWYKQDSKKFLKIMFSYNNKELIINETVPNRFSPKSPDKAHLNLHINSLELGDSAVYFCASSHGAGAMNTEAFFGQGTRLTVV.

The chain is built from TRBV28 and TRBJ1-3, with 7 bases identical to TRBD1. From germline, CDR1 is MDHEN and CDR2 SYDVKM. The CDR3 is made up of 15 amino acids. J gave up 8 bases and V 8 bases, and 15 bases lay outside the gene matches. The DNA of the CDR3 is TGTGCCAGCGGCTACCGCGGGAGGGGGCCGGACACCATATATTTT. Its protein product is CASGYRGRGPDTIYF.

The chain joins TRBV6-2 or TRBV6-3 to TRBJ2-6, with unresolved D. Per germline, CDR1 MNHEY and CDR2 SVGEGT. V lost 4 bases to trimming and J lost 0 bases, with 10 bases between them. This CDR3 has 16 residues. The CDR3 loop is CASSSRLISGANVLTF. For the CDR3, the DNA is TGTGCCAGCAGTTCTCGACTGATCTCTGGGGCCAACGTCCTGACTTTC.